Below are 32 T cell receptor beta chains sequenced from a single sample in a study of blood T cells in healthy people across ages. Together with a sample-barcoded 5' primer, a J-beta primer mix was included in a second PCR lasting roughly 7 to 11 cycles. TCRdb re-analysed the 5' RACE reads in MiXCR, keeping a single row per CDR3 protein. Of around 1,900,000 distinct CDR3 sequences in the sample, about two fifths are singletons; the top ten hold 20% to 25%. Sequenced: blood. These receptor sequences come from a human donor in good health.

The table lists this clonotype with a few counts. The gene calls are TRBV12-3 or TRBV12-4 and TRBJ2-1; D gene unclear. The CDR3 covers 12 residues. The ends were cut back, 7 bases at V and 7 bases at J, with 11 bases in the middle. CDR3 sequence: CASTKSGNEQFF. The CDR3 DNA sequence: TGTGCCAGCACGAAATCCGGGAATGAGCAGTTCTTC.

The chain recombines TRBV6-2 or TRBV6-3 with TRBJ2-5, with 7 bases that match TRBD2. This CDR3 spans 13 amino acids. Germline CDR1 and CDR2: MNHEY and SVGEGT. Trimming cost V 1 base and J 11 bases; bases outside gene matches: 7. The CDR3 here is CASSYFSGGEQYF. The CDR3 coding sequence is TGTGCCAGCAGTTACTTCTCGGGGGGAGAGCAGTACTTC.

The chain recombines TRBV7-3 with TRBJ2-1; perhaps TRBD2 as D (5 bases). CDR3 length: 14 residues. V shed 4 bases and J shed 8 bases, with 15 bases lying between them. Germline loops: CDR1 SGHTA, CDR2 FQGTGA. The CDR3 DNA sequence: TGTGCCAGCAGCTCCGTGGGAGTAGGAGATGAGCAGTTCTTC. Translated: CASSSVGVGDEQFF. The entire variable domain, with the rest obtained from reference TRBV7-3 and TRBJ2-1, is as follows: GAGVSQTPSNKVTEKGKYVELRCDPISGHTALYWYRQSLGQGPEFLIYFQGTGAADDSGLPNDRFFAVRPEGSVSTLKIQRTERGDSAVYLCASSSVGVGDEQFFGPGTRLTVL.

In its sample, this clonotype was seen once. The chain employs TRBV7-2 and TRBJ1-5; D might be TRBD1 (5 bases). CDR1 is SGHTA, CDR2 FQGNSA, per germline. With 2 bases removed from V and 1 base from J, the gap between germline ends came to 15 bases. The CDR3 has 17 residues. The CDR3 region is CASSLLVGRASNQPQHF. The CDR3 DNA sequence: TGTGCCAGCAGCTTATTAGTAGGCAGGGCAAGCAATCAGCCCCAGCATTTT.

To note about this clonotype: This sequence may be a read error, since a much larger clone differs from it by one base. The V gene is TRBV25-1, the J gene TRBJ1-4; the D is unclear. Per the germline V gene, CDR1 is MGHDK and CDR2 is SYGVNS. The CDR3 totals 14 residues. The CDR3 protein is CASRESTTGEKLFF. CDR3 sequence (DNA): TGTGCCAGCAGAGAATCCACGACCGGTGAAAAACTGTTTTTT.

In its sample, this clonotype was seen a few times. Being one base from a much bigger clone, this may be a read error. The genes are TRBV11-3 and TRBJ1-1; no definite D call. V lost 2 bases and J 3 bases, leaving 7 bases between the germline ends. CDR3 size: 13 residues. CDR1 and CDR2 (germline): SGHNT, YENEEA. As DNA, the CDR3 is TGTGCCAGCAGCTTAAAAAGGGACACTGAAGCTTTCTTT. Amino acid sequence: CASSLKRDTEAFF. The full variable domain, with the rest looked up from reference TRBV11-3 and TRBJ1-1, is EAGVVQSPRYKIIEKKQPVAFWCNPISGHNTLYWYLQNLGQGPELLIRYENEEAVDDSQLPKDRFSAERLKGVDSTLKIQPAELGDSAVYLCASSLKRDTEAFFGQGTRLTVV.

This clonotype was seen repeatedly, ten times or more. The CDR3 reads CASSLRAGSTDTQYF. In nucleotides, the CDR3 is TGTGCCAGCAGCTTGAGGGCAGGTAGCACAGATACGCAGTATTTT. The genes are TRBV5-5 and TRBJ2-3; D ambiguous. The germline CDR1 and CDR2 sequences are SGHKS and YYEKEE (reference sequence). Trimming cost V 1 base and J 0 bases, with 9 bases left between them. This CDR3 has 15 amino acids.

The rearrangement joins TRBV7-6 to TRBJ2-1, with D possibly being TRBD1 or TRBD2 (5 bases each). The CDR3 has 13 amino acids. Germline lookup yields CDR1 SGHVS and CDR2 FNYEAQ. V lost 3 bases, J lost 10 bases, and 13 bases lay in between. The DNA of the CDR3 is TGTGCCAGCAGCTTCGGGGCAGGAATAGAGCAGTTCTTC. It translates to CASSFGAGIEQFF.

This chain uses TRBV9 with TRBJ2-6; 8 positions match TRBD1. The germline gives CDR1 SGDLS, CDR2 YYNGEE. The CDR3 has 16 amino acids. Trimming cost V 1 base and J 7 bases; bases outside gene matches: 7. CDR3 coding DNA: TGTGCCAGCAGCGTACCAGGACAGGGAGTCGCCAACGTCCTGACTTTC. Translating gives CASSVPGQGVANVLTF.

The DNA of the CDR3 is TGTGCCGGCGGACGGGATAGCAATCAGCCCCAGCATTTT. It specifies CAGGRDSNQPQHF. V gene TRBV6-2 or TRBV6-3 combines with J gene TRBJ1-5, with unresolved D. Trimming pared 11 bases from V and 0 bases from J, leaving 11 bases between. This CDR3 spans 13 amino acids. Germline assignment: CDR1 MNHEY and CDR2 SVGEGT.

The CDR3 here is CASSQVWYPYEQYF. The DNA for the CDR3 is TGTGCCAGCAGCCAAGTTTGGTACCCCTACGAGCAGTACTTC. The chain carries TRBV14 and TRBJ2-7; D is undetermined. The CDR3 spans 14 residues. CDR1 and CDR2 from the germline V gene are SGHDN and FVKESK. Trimming cost V 1 base and J 2 bases, with 9 bases left between them.

This clonotype was recorded a few times. This rearrangement joins TRBV6-6 to TRBJ1-4; no reliable D call. CDR3 length equals 11 residues. Germline V CDR1 and CDR2: MNHNY, SVGAGI (reference sequence). The ends were cut back, 6 bases at V and 12 bases at J, with 11 bases in the middle. The CDR3 sequence is CASSGGEELFF. The CDR3 DNA reads TGTGCCAGCAGCGGAGGAGAAGAACTGTTTTTT.

This clonotype has a handful of counts. V usage is TRBV28 and J usage is TRBJ2-1, with TRBD1 matching over 7 bases. Germline V gives CDR1 MDHEN, CDR2 SYDVKM. This CDR3 comprises 21 residues. V lost 3 bases and J lost 2; bases outside the gene matches: 22. CDR3 amino acids: CASSFSAMIQGGLPTYNEQFF. The CDR3 DNA follows: TGTGCCAGCAGTTTCTCTGCGATGATCCAAGGGGGCCTCCCTACCTACAATGAGCAGTTCTTC.

In this sample, this clonotype turned up a few times. The chain carries TRBV20-1 and TRBJ2-7; 10 nucleotides align to TRBD1. The CDR3 sequence is 15 residues long. The junction had 10 bases not matched to a gene; V was cut back by 6 bases and J by 2 bases. CDR1 is DFQATT, CDR2 SNEGSKA, per germline (reference sequence). The CDR3 region is CSASGTGTGAYEQYF. CDR3 in DNA: TGCAGTGCCAGTGGGACCGGGACAGGGGCCTACGAGCAGTACTTC.

The chain combines TRBV12-3 or TRBV12-4 with TRBJ1-2, with D uncertain. The CDR3 sequence is 14 residues long. With 3 bases removed from V and 0 bases from J, the gap between germline ends came to 8 bases. The CDR3 reads CASSFRRSNYGYTF. CDR3 coding DNA: TGTGCCAGCAGTTTTAGGAGGTCTAACTATGGCTACACCTTC.

This chain uses TRBV6-2 or TRBV6-3 with TRBJ1-5; 8 bases map to TRBD1. J was trimmed by 7 bases and V by 8 bases; bases with no gene match: 7. CDR1 is MNHEY, CDR2 SVGEGT, per germline. CDR3 length equals 13 residues. The CDR3 loop is CASRQGIEQPQHF. CDR3 coding DNA: TGTGCCAGCCGACAGGGGATCGAGCAGCCCCAGCATTTT.

J is TRBJ1-1 and V is TRBV11-3, with 8 bases fitting TRBD1. This CDR3 has 15 residues. Germline V gene sequence: CDR1 SGHNT, CDR2 YENEEA. The V and J ends lost 5 bases and 3 bases, in that order; junction bases with no gene match: 8. The CDR3 here is CASSDRGGLDTEAFF. CDR3 in DNA: TGTGCCAGCAGCGACAGGGGTGGGTTAGACACTGAAGCTTTCTTT.

This clonotype was seen a handful of times. The rearrangement links TRBV20-1 to TRBJ2-1; D may be TRBD1 (5 bases). This CDR3 has 12 amino acids. CDR1 is DFQATT, CDR2 SNEGSKA, per germline (reference sequence). With 4 bases removed from V and 6 bases from J, the gap between germline ends came to 10 bases. Written as DNA, the CDR3 is TGCAGTGCTATAGGGCAGGGCAATGAGCAGTTCTTC. Its protein product is CSAIGQGNEQFF.

V gene TRBV6-1 combines with J gene TRBJ2-2; 9 nucleotides match TRBD1. CDR3 length: 18 amino acids. V lost 9 bases and J lost 9; bases outside the gene matches: 23. Germline assignment: CDR1 MNHNS and CDR2 SASEGT. CDR3 bases: TGTGCCAGGGGCTTTACCCCGGACAGGGGTAAATTTGCCAGGGAGCTGTTTTTT. Its protein product is CARGFTPDRGKFARELFF.

The chain links TRBV20-1 to TRBJ2-5; the D call may be TRBD1 or TRBD2 (5 bases each). Per the germline V gene, CDR1 is DFQATT and CDR2 is SNEGSKA (reference sequence). Trimming left V 0 bases short and J 1 base short, with 15 bases between. This CDR3 contains 16 residues. The CDR3 coding sequence is TGCAGTGCTAGAGATCTAGGTTGGGACGGCCAAGAGACCCAGTACTTC. Translating gives CSARDLGWDGQETQYF.

This chain links TRBV7-2 with TRBJ1-6, with 7 bases fitting TRBD1. The CDR3 covers 15 residues. Germline values: CDR1 SGHTA, CDR2 FQGNSA. J was trimmed by 5 bases and V by 7 bases; bases with no gene match: 8. CDR3 in DNA: TGTGCCAGCAACGAACAGGGGATCAATAATTCACCCCTCCACTTT. This encodes CASNEQGINNSPLHF.

This sequence joins TRBV4-3 and TRBJ1-1; 8 bases agree with TRBD1. J lost 1 base, V lost 0 bases, and 4 bases had no gene match. CDR3 length: 16 amino acids. Germline CDR1 reads LGHNA; CDR2 reads YSLEER. The CDR3 region is CASSQDAGGWNTEAFF. CDR3 DNA sequence: TGCGCCAGCAGCCAAGATGCAGGGGGCTGGAACACTGAAGCTTTCTTT.

V is TRBV29-1 and J is TRBJ1-2; D remains ambiguous. This CDR3 contains 13 residues. Germline V gives CDR1 SQVTM, CDR2 ANQGSEA. Between the trimmed V and J ends, which lost 3 bases and 2 bases, there was a span of 10 bases. Written as DNA, the CDR3 is TGCAGCGTTGACGGGGTCCTGAACTATGGCTACACCTTC. Its protein is CSVDGVLNYGYTF.

This clonotype was observed a handful of times. The chain has TRBV6-5 and TRBJ2-7, with D perhaps matching TRBD2 (6 bases). From germline, CDR1 is MNHEY and CDR2 SVGAGI. V was clipped by 10 bases and J by 3 bases, with 19 bases between them. The CDR3 is made up of 14 amino acids. In DNA, the CDR3 is TGTGCCACGGGGGTCTTGAACGCACTCTACGAGCAGTACTTC. Residues: CATGVLNALYEQYF.

This clonotype has only a few counts. This rearrangement joins TRBV20-1 to TRBJ1-6, with 9 bases aligning to TRBD1. CDR3 length equals 14 residues. The J segment lost 9 bases and the V segment lost 5 bases, leaving 8 bases of the junction unmatched. Germline V gene sequence: CDR1 DFQATT, CDR2 SNEGSKA (reference sequence). As DNA, the CDR3 is TGCAGTGCTCCCCAGACAGGGGGAGGTTCACCCCTCCACTTT. This encodes CSAPQTGGGSPLHF.

The chain combines TRBV5-1 with TRBJ2-3, with D tentatively TRBD1 (6 bases). CDR3 length: 16 residues. The V end lost 4 bases, the J end lost 3 bases, and 18 bases lay between the germline ends. The germline CDR1 and CDR2 sequences are SGHRS and YFSETQ. The CDR3 spells CASSVRQGLPTDTQYF. CDR3 nucleotide sequence: TGCGCCAGCAGCGTACGGCAGGGGCTCCCGACAGATACGCAGTATTTT.

The chain combines TRBV21-1 with TRBJ2-5; the table's D call, TRBD1, was not checked against the DNA. TRBV21-1 is recorded as a pseudogene. CDR3 length equals 17 residues. The CDR3: CASSKAQPGQTPETQYF. The CDR3 bases are TGTGCCAGCAGCAAAGCCCAGCCGGGACAGACACCAGAGACCCAGTACTTC.

This clonotype was observed many times. The J gene is TRBJ1-5, the V gene TRBV7-2; D uncertain. This CDR3 has 13 amino acids. V was cut by 1 base and J by 2 bases, with 3 bases left in between. Germline-derived CDR1 and CDR2 are SGHTA and FQGNSA. The CDR3 DNA reads TGTGCCAGCAGCTTAGACCGCAATCAGCCCCAGCATTTT. Protein product: CASSLDRNQPQHF.

The chain joins TRBV12-3 or TRBV12-4 to TRBJ1-1; possible D gene TRBD1, 5 bases. This CDR3 is built from 16 residues. Between the trimmed V and J ends, which lost 2 bases and 2 bases, there was a span of 15 bases. The CDR3 spells CASSLYRGQQNTEAFF. In DNA form, the CDR3 reads TGTGCCAGCAGTTTATACCGGGGCCAGCAAAACACTGAAGCTTTCTTT.

V usage is TRBV7-2 and J usage is TRBJ2-3; possible D gene TRBD2, 6 bases. The germline V gene has CDR1 SGHTA and CDR2 FQGNSA. The length of the CDR3 is 17 residues. V was trimmed by 2 bases and J by 2 bases, leaving 17 bases between them. CDR3 region: CASSLRRGVRTTDTQYF. CDR3 in DNA: TGTGCCAGCAGCTTAAGGCGGGGCGTGCGGACCACAGATACGCAGTATTTT.

V is TRBV20-1 and J is TRBJ2-1; possible D gene TRBD1, 5 bases. CDR3 size: 15 residues. Trimming removed 0 bases from V and 5 bases from J, with 14 bases in between. The germline V gene encodes CDR1 DFQATT and CDR2 SNEGSKA (reference sequence). CDR3 protein: CSARDPRTKHNEQFF. In DNA form, the CDR3 reads TGCAGTGCTAGAGACCCACGGACAAAACACAATGAGCAGTTCTTC.

The V call is TRBV20-1, the J call TRBJ1-4; D not certain. Germline V gives CDR1 DFQATT, CDR2 SNEGSKA (reference sequence). The V end was cut by 1 base, the J end by 4 bases, with 13 bases between. This CDR3 contains 15 residues. The CDR3, as DNA: TGCAGTGCTAGAGGCGACTCTGTCAATAATGAAAAACTGTTTTTT. It specifies CSARGDSVNNEKLFF.